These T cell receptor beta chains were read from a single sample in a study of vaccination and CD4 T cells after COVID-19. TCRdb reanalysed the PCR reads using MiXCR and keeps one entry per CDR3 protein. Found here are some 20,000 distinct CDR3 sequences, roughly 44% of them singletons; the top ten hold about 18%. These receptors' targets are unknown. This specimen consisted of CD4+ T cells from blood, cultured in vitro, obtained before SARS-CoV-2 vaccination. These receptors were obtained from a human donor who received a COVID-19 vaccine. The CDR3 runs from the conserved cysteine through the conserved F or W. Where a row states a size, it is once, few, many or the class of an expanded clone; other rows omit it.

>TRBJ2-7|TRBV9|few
CASSVAGQVQYF
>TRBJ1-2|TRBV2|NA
CASRKASTGKVADYGYTF
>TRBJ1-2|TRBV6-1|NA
CASKWGQGNPLTF
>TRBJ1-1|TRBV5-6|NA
CASSLEGTMNTEAFF
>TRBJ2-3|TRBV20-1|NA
CSARLVGGGSFDTQYF
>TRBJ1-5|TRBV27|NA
CASSSSQGLLSNQPQHF
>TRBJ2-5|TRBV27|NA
CASSLVGGAQETQYF
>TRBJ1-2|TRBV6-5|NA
CASSSAALYGYTF
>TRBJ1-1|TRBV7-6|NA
CASSLALLGSTMNTEAFF
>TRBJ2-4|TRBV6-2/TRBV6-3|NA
CASTEGGLLPQKNIQYF
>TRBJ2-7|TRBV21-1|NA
CASSTPGGQALHEQYF
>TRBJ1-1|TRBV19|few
CASSILPGGTEAFF
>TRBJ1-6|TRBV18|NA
CASSPAVDNSPLHF
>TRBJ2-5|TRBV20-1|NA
CSASPTETQYF
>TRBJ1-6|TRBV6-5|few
CASSYSSAGVRTSAYNSPLHF
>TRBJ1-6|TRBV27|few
CASSPNGRSKGSPLHF
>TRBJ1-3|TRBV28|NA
CASSSPGTGGGNTIYF
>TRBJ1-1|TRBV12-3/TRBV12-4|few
CASSPFRGLSEAFF
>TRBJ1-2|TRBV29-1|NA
CSVDLISNYGYTF
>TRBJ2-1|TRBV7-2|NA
CASSLERDSRYNEQFF
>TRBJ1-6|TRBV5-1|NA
CASSLDVRGVSPLHF
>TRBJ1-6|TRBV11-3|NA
CASSPGGSYNSPLHF
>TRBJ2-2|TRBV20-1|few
CSASWGGDTGELFF
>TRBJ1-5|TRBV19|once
CASSIMSWGDSNQPQHF
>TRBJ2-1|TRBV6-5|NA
CASSYPTGQGYNEQFF
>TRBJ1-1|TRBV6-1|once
CASRVIDRNTEAFF
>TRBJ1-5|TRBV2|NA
CASSDATPQPQHF
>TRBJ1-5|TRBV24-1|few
CATSDSDANNQPQHF
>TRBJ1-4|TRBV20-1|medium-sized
CSARDPSTASNEKLFF
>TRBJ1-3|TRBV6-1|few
CASSVQGNTIYF
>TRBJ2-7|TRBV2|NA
CASRMSGGISYEQYF
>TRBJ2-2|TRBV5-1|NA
CASSFGRHTGELFF
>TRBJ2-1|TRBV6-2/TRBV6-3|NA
CASSSLTGGGDNEQFF
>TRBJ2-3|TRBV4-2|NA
CASSEQGTGPPDTQYF
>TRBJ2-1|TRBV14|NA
CASSLNNEQFF
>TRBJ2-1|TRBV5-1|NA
CASSAGLSEQFF
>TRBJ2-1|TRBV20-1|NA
CSASRDRGYINEQFF
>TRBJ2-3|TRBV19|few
CASSTTGTVSTDTQYF
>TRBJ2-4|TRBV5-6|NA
CASSQTGPGDIQYF
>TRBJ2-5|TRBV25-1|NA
CASSVSLAGAGETQYF
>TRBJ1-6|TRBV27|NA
CASSLTGQIGSPLHF
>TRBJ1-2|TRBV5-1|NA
CASSLGGLRDNDYGYTF
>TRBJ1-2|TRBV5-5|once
CASSLDPGTYGYTF
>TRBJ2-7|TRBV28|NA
CASSLQASGGYEQYF
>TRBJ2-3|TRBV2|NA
CANQAGTSSGTQYF
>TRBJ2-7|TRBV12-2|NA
CASRPRGDSNYEQYF
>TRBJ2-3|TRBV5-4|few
CASSTTPLAGAHGSTDTQYF
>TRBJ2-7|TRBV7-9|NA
CASSPTGGGLGFFYEQYF
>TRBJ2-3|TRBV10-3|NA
CAISESEAGEMTDTQYF
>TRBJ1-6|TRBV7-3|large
CASTKSGSYNSPLHF